These T cell receptor beta chains were read from a single sample in a study of T cells in Graves' hyperthyroidism and ophthalmopathy. MiXCR, run by TCRdb on the multiplex PCR reads, gives a single entry per CDR3 protein. The repertoire consists of a few hundred thousand distinct CDR3 sequences, with 15% to 20% occurring once and the leading ten covering 35% to 50%. The source material was blood. These receptors were taken from a man between 35 and 55 years old with Graves' hyperthyroidism. Each CDR3 is given with its conserved first and last residue. A D gene is named only where the DNA matches it firmly. Part of the rows lack a size; the others show once, few, many or a class for expanded clones.

j_call v_call cdr3_length d_call clone_size cdr3_nt cdr3_aa
TRBJ2-1 TRBV20-1 13 NA NA TGCAGTGCTAGAGATTGGGAATCGAATGAGCAGTTCTTC CSARDWESNEQFF
TRBJ2-3 TRBV5-4 16 TRBD2 few TGTGCCAGCAGCAACCTAGCGGGGGGGCCGACAGATACGCAGTATTTT CASSNLAGGPTDTQYF
TRBJ1-5 TRBV6-1 13 NA NA TGTGCCAGTAGTAAAGGGGGGAAACAGCCCCAGCATTTT CASSKGGKQPQHF
TRBJ2-2 TRBV4-3 12 NA many TGCGCCAGCACGGGGGACACCGGGGAGCTGTTTTTT CASTGDTGELFF
TRBJ1-6 TRBV30 15 TRBD1 many TGTGCCTGGACAACAGGGGGCCTATATAATTCACCCCTCCACTTT CAWTTGGLYNSPLHF
TRBJ2-1 TRBV6-2/TRBV6-3 13 NA many TGTGCCAGCAGTTACGACAGCTACAATGAGCAGTTCTTC CASSYDSYNEQFF
TRBJ1-5 TRBV20-1 13 TRBD1 many TGCAGTGCTAGCCAGGGGGCAGATCAGCCCCAGCATTTT CSASQGADQPQHF
TRBJ1-1 TRBV13 15 NA NA TGTGCCAGCAGCTTAGAGGGGGGTGGAAACACTGAAGCTTTCTTT CASSLEGGGNTEAFF
TRBJ2-6 TRBV12-3/TRBV12-4 17 TRBD1 NA TGTGCCAGCACGGGACAGGGGGCTATTTCTGGGGCCAACGTCCTGACTTTC CASTGQGAISGANVLTF
TRBJ2-5 TRBV4-2 14 NA many TGTGCCAGCAGCCAACTCCGGGAGAGAGAGACCCAGTACTTC CASSQLRERETQYF
TRBJ1-1 TRBV29-1 13 NA many TGCAGCGTTGTTGTACACATGAACACTGAAGCTTTCTTT CSVVVHMNTEAFF
TRBJ2-4 TRBV9 15 TRBD2 NA TGTGCCAGCAGCGTCCCCGGGGGGGGTGGGAACATTCAGTACTTC CASSVPGGGGNIQYF
TRBJ1-3 TRBV4-2 13 NA NA TGTGCCAGCAGCCTTTTGACTGGAAACACCATATATTTT CASSLLTGNTIYF
TRBJ1-4 TRBV6-1 14 NA few TGTGCCAGCAGTGAGTGGGGGCGCAATGAAAAACTGCTTTTT CASSEWGRNEKLLF
TRBJ1-2 TRBV6-5 14 NA few TGTGCCAGCAGTTACTTACAGGGCGGCTATGGCTACACCTTC CASSYLQGGYGYTF
TRBJ2-5 TRBV4-1 13 NA few TGCGCCAGCAGCCAGGAGAGTAGGGGACCCCAGTACTTC CASSQESRGPQYF
TRBJ2-3 TRBV10-3 18 TRBD2 NA TGTGCCATCAGTGAGTCGCCGGGACTAGCGGGTCACACAGATACGCAGTATTTT CAISESPGLAGHTDTQYF
TRBJ1-4 TRBV9 17 NA few TGTGCCAGCAGCGTAGGTAGCAGAGCAGGTGTGAATGAAAAACTGTTTTTT CASSVGSRAGVNEKLFF
TRBJ2-7 TRBV6-5 13 NA many TGTGCCAGCAGTTACTCTGAAAGGGGAGAGCAGTACTTC CASSYSERGEQYF
TRBJ1-1 TRBV9 13 NA NA TGTGCCAGCAGCGTAGCGGCAGGGACTGAAGCTTTCTTT CASSVAAGTEAFF
TRBJ1-5 TRBV28 14 NA many TGTGCCAGCAGTTGGGGCAGGAGCAATCAGCCCCAGCATTTT CASSWGRSNQPQHF
TRBJ1-1 TRBV7-9 15 NA NA TGTGCCAGCAGCTTAAGTACAGGCGGAGGGTCTGAAGCTTTCTTT CASSLSTGGGSEAFF